This T cell receptor beta chain was identified in a study of cytomegalovirus exposure and HLA in healthy donors. Primers included in the PCR were 60 Vbeta and 13 Jbeta primers. The data were produced by immunoSEQ multiplex PCR, yet TCRdb's version contains in-frame clones alone and is incomplete. The table has approximately 200,000 clones, about four fifths seen once. The germline gives CDR1 GTSNPN, CDR2 SVGIG (reference sequence). The CDR3 runs 15 residues. Trimming took 0 bases from V and 0 from J, leaving 10 bases between them. Sequencing input: PBMCs. The chain employs TRBV30 and TRBJ2-3; D unclear. This receptor was identified in a boy aged 10-17 years in good health and CMV-seronegative. CDR3 region: CAWSVWSRSTDTQYF. CDR3 in DNA: TGTGCCTGGAGTGTATGGTCTAGAAGCACAGATACGCAGTATTTT.